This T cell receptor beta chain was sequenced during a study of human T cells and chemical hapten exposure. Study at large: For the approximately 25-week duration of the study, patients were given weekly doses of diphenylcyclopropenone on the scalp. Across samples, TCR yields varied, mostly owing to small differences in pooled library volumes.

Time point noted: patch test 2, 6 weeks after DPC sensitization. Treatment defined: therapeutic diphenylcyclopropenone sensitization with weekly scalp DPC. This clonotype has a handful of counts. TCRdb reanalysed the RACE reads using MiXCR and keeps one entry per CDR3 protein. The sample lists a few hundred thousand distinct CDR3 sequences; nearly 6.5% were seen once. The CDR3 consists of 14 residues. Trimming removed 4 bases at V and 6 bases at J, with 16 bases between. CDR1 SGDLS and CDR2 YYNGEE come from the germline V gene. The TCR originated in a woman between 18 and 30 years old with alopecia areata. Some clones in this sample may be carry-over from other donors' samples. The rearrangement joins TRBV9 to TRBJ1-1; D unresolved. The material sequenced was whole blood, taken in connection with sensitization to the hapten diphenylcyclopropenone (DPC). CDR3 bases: TGTGCCAGCAGCACCCTTGTATCGGGCGCTGAAGCTTTCTTT. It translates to CASSTLVSGAEAFF.